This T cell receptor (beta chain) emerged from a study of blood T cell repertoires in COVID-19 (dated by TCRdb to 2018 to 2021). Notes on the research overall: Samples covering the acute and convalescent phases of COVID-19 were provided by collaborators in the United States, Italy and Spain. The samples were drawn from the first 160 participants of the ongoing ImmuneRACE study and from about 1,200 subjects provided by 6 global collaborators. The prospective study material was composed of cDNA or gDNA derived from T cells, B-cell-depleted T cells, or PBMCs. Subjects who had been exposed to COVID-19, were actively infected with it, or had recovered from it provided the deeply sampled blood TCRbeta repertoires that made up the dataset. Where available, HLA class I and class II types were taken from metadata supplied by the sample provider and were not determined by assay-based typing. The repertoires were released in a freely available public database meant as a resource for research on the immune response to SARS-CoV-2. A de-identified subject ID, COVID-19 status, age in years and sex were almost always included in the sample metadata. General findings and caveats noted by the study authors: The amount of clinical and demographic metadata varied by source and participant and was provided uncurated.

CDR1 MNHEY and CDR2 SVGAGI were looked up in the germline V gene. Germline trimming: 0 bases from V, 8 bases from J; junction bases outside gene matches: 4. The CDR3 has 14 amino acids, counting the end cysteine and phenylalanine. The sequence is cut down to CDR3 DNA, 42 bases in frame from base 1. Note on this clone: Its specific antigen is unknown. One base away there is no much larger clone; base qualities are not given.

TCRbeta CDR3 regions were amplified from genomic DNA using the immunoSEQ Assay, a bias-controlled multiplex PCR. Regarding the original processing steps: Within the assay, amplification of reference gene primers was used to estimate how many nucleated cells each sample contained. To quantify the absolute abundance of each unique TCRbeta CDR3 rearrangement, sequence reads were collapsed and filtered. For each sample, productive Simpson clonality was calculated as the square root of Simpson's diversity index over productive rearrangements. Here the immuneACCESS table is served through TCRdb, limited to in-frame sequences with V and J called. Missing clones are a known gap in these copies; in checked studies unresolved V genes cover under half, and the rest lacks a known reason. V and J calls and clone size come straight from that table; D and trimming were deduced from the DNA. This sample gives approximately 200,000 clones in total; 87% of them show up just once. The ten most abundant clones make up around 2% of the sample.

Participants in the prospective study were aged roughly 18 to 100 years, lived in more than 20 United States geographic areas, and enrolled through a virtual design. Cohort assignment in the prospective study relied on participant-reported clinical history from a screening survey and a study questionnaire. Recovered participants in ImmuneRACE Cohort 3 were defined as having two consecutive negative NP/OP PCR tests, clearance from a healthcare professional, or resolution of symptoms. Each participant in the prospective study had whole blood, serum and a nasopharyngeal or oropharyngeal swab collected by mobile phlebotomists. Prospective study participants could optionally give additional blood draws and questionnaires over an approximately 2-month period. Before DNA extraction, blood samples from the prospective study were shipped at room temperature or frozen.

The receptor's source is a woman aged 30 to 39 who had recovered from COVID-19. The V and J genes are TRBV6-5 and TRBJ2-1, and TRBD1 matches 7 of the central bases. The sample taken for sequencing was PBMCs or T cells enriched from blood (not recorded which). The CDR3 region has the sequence CASSYSQGLDEQFF. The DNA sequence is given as TGTGCCAGCAGTTACTCACAGGGGCTGGATGAGCAGTTCTTC.